Following are 16 T cell receptor beta chains from one sample sequenced in a study of blood T cell repertoires in COVID-19. The table came from immunoSEQ multiplex PCR; TCRdb's copy has only in-frame clones and leaves some out. The table includes roughly 280,000 clones, roughly 91% detected once. The sample was PBMCs or T cells enriched from blood (not recorded which). The receptors here all came from a woman in her sixties who had recovered from COVID-19.

The genes are TRBV19 and TRBJ1-1; 9 bases fit TRBD1. The CDR3 consists of 15 residues. V shed 2 bases, J shed 3 bases, and the junction held 4 bases outside the gene matches. In germline, CDR1 is LNHDA, CDR2 SQIVND (reference sequence). The CDR3 DNA reads TGTGCCAGTAGTATAAAGGGACAGGGACACACTGAAGCTTTCTTT. Translation gives CASSIKGQGHTEAFF. The complete variable domain, with remaining parts taken from reference TRBV19 and TRBJ1-1, reads DGGITQSPKYLFRKEGQNVTLSCEQNLNHDAMYWYRQDPGQGLRLIYYSQIVNDFQKGDIAEGYSVSREKKESFPLTVTSAQKNPTAFYLCASSIKGQGHTEAFFGQGTRLTVV.

The V gene is TRBV2, the J gene TRBJ2-3; 12 nucleotides agree with TRBD2. J gave up 3 bases and V 10 bases, and 5 bases lay outside the gene matches. Germline CDR1 and CDR2: SNHLY and FYNNEI. The CDR3 sequence is 14 residues long. The CDR3 loop reads CAMDGTSGTDTQYF. In nucleotides, the CDR3 is TGTGCCATGGACGGGACTAGCGGGACAGATACGCAGTATTTT.

The genes are TRBV12-5 and TRBJ1-1; a possible D gene is TRBD1 (6 bases). CDR3 length: 13 amino acids. The germline CDR1 and CDR2 sequences are LGHNT and FRNRAP. V dropped 10 bases and J dropped 0 bases, with 12 bases sitting between them. CDR3 bases: TGTGCTACCTACACAGGGATGAACACTGAAGCTTTCTTT. The encoded protein is CATYTGMNTEAFF.

The V and J genes are TRBV19 and TRBJ1-3; D is unclear. Trimming stripped 3 bases from V and 1 base from J, with 13 bases between. The germline V gene encodes CDR1 LNHDA and CDR2 SQIVND (reference sequence). There are 16 residues in the CDR3. CDR3 DNA sequence: TGTGCCAGTAGTATCGGACTTCCCGGGTCTGGAAACACCATATATTTT. It translates to CASSIGLPGSGNTIYF.

This chain links TRBV18 with TRBJ1-1; D uncertain. The length of the CDR3 is 12 residues. Trimming pared 3 bases from V and 5 bases from J, leaving 7 bases between. The V gene's germline CDR1 is KGHSH and CDR2 LQKENI. The CDR3 nucleotides are TGTGCCAGCTCACCGGAGGGAACTGAAGCTTTCTTT. The encoded protein is CASSPEGTEAFF. Complete variable domain (other parts from reference TRBV18 and TRBJ1-1): NAGVMQNPRHLVRRRGQEARLRCSPMKGHSHVYWYRQLPEEGLKFMVYLQKENIIDESGMPKERFSAEFPKEGPSILRIQQVVRGDSAAYFCASSPEGTEAFFGQGTRLTVV.

The J gene is TRBJ2-1, the V gene TRBV2; D is perhaps TRBD2 (6 bases). The CDR3 is 15 amino acids. Germline lookup yields CDR1 SNHLY and CDR2 FYNNEI. The ends were cut back, 5 bases at V and 5 bases at J, with 16 bases in the middle. The CDR3 spells CASSSPQGLDNEQFF. CDR3 coding DNA: TGTGCCAGCAGTTCCCCGCAGGGACTCGACAATGAGCAGTTCTTC.

This clone was counted a single time. This chain connects TRBV2 to TRBJ2-2, with TRBD2 as a possible D gene (6 bases). CDR3 length equals 15 residues. V lost 0 bases and J lost 1, with 6 bases in between. CDR1 is SNHLY, CDR2 FYNNEI, per germline. Here the CDR3 DNA reads TGTGCCAGCAGTGAAGCTAGCGGGAACACCGGGGAGCTGTTTTTT. Translating gives CASSEASGNTGELFF.

This clone was found once. V is TRBV7-6 and J is TRBJ1-2; 7 nucleotides agree with TRBD1. The CDR3 consists of 16 residues. Germline loops: CDR1 SGHVS, CDR2 FNYEAQ. The V gene end was trimmed by 7 bases and the J gene end by 5 bases; junction bases not matched to a gene: 16. The CDR3 loop is CASIKKVPGQKYGYTF. CDR3 nucleotide sequence: TGTGCCAGCATCAAAAAGGTTCCGGGACAGAAATATGGCTACACCTTC. Drawing the rest from reference TRBV7-6 and TRBJ1-2, the complete variable domain is GAGVSQSPRYKVTKRGQDVALRCDPISGHVSLYWYRQALGQGPEFLTYFNYEAQQDKSGLPNDRFSAERPEGSISTLTIQRTEQRDSAMYRCASIKKVPGQKYGYTFGSGTRLTVV.

V is TRBV28 and J is TRBJ2-7; D is uncertain. Germline V lookup: CDR1 MDHEN, CDR2 SYDVKM. V was shortened by 4 bases and J by 7 bases, with 17 bases between the two germline ends. The CDR3 loop spans 14 amino acids. CDR3 in amino acids: CASSSPQRLGEQYF. The CDR3 DNA sequence: TGTGCCAGCAGTTCCCCCCAGAGGCTTGGTGAGCAGTACTTC.

V is TRBV2 and J is TRBJ2-2, with TRBD1 identical over 7 bases. The CDR3 runs to 13 residues. J lost 6 bases, V lost 6 bases, and 4 bases had no gene match. Germline assignment: CDR1 SNHLY and CDR2 FYNNEI. The CDR3 spells CASRTGLAGELFF. CDR3 DNA sequence: TGTGCCAGCAGGACAGGGTTGGCCGGGGAGCTGTTTTTT.

The chain employs TRBV7-8 and TRBJ2-2; TRBD2 matches 12 bases. With 5 bases clipped from V and 0 bases from J, the junction kept 4 bases outside the gene matches. In germline, CDR1 is SGHVS, CDR2 FQNEAQ. The CDR3 sequence is 17 residues long. The CDR3 bases are TGTGCCAGCAGCCGGACTAGCGGGGCTCCGAACACCGGGGAGCTGTTTTTT. Its translation is CASSRTSGAPNTGELFF.

The chain recombines TRBV11-3 with TRBJ1-2; no firm D call. This CDR3 comprises 12 residues. CDR1 and CDR2 (germline): SGHNT, YENEEA. With 1 base removed from V and 6 bases from J, the gap between germline ends came to 6 bases. CDR3 amino acids: CASSLGLDGYTF. The DNA of the CDR3 is TGTGCCAGCAGCTTAGGACTCGATGGCTACACCTTC.

As regards this clone: A read error may produce the germline difference seen at one junction end. The DNA for the CDR3 is TGCGCCAGCAGCTTGTCTAGATATGACTACACCTTC. It is translated as CASSLSRYDYTF. This rearrangement joins TRBV5-1 to TRBJ1-2; D call uncertain. In germline, CDR1 is SGHRS, CDR2 YFSETQ. This CDR3 has 12 amino acids.

The chain combines TRBV7-9 with TRBJ1-3; D might be TRBD1 (6 bases). The germline gives CDR1 SEHNR, CDR2 FQNEAQ (reference sequence). The CDR3 has 16 residues. V was shortened by 4 bases and J by 2 bases, with 15 bases between the two germline ends. CDR3 amino acids: CASSYSTGTPGNTIYF. CDR3 nucleotide sequence: TGTGCCAGCAGCTACTCTACCGGGACACCTGGAAACACCATATATTTT.

The rearrangement uses TRBV27 and TRBJ2-4; weak D call: TRBD2 (6 bases). The V gene's germline CDR1 is MNHEY and CDR2 SMNVEV (reference sequence). The CDR3 has 16 residues. V lost 3 bases and J 3 bases, leaving 15 bases between the germline ends. The CDR3 DNA follows: TGTGCCAGCAGTTTTTCAGTGACAGCGGGCAAAAACATTCAGTACTTC. Its protein product is CASSFSVTAGKNIQYF.

The V gene is TRBV18, the J gene TRBJ2-3, with 10 bases lining up with TRBD2. Germline CDR1 reads KGHSH; CDR2 reads LQKENI. CDR3 length: 15 amino acids. The ends lost 5 bases at V and 5 bases at J; junction bases unmatched: 7. The CDR3 DNA reads TGTGCCAGCTCAACAAGCGGGGGGGCCAAAGATACGCAGTATTTT. It yields the protein CASSTSGGAKDTQYF.